The rows below give T cell receptor beta chains drawn from one sample of a study of low-dose radiotherapy and immunotherapy resistance in tumors. TCRdb re-called the reads with MiXCR, one entry per CDR3 protein. In the table there are under 90,000 distinct CDR3 sequences, over 15% of which are singletons. The input for sequencing was PBMCs, taken after low-dose radiotherapy plus immunotherapy. These receptors were taken from a male donor with prostate cancer. Both conserved end residues are part of each CDR3. D genes are given only for firm matches. Clone size is stated in some rows and not others, as once, few, many or a class when expanded.

many,TRBD2,TRBV5-4,TRBJ2-1,TGTGCCAGCAGGGGAGCGGGAGGCGTCTCCTACAATGAGCAGTTCTTC,CASRGAGGVSYNEQFF
many,.,TRBV20-1,TRBJ1-2,TGCAGTGCCACACGCCCCCTCGGGACTAACTATGGCTACACCTTC,CSATRPLGTNYGYTF
many,TRBD1,TRBV12-3/TRBV12-4,TRBJ2-1,TGTGCCAGCAGCAGGGACAGGGGGCGGAATGAGCAGTTCTTC,CASSRDRGRNEQFF
few,.,TRBV29-1,TRBJ2-3,TGCAGTGCTTTGGGGGGCCAGAGCACAGATACGCAGTATTTT,CSALGGQSTDTQYF
.,.,TRBV5-5,TRBJ2-7,TGTGCCAGCAGCCTAGAACGCCAAGTAAACTACGAGCAGTACTTC,CASSLERQVNYEQYF
many,.,TRBV27,TRBJ1-1,TGTGCCAGCAGGATCCACGCGGGAACACTCTCTGAAGCTTTCTTT,CASRIHAGTLSEAFF
many,TRBD2,TRBV6-2/TRBV6-3,TRBJ2-4,TGTGCCAGCATTCCCGGGACTAGCGGGAGCGGGAAGTACTTC,CASIPGTSGSGKYF
many,TRBD1,TRBV5-1,TRBJ2-7,TGCGCCAGCAGCCCTGCCGGGACAGGGATTGGGGGCTCCTACGAGCAGTACTTC,CASSPAGTGIGGSYEQYF
.,TRBD2,TRBV5-1,TRBJ2-5,TGCGCCAGCAGCTTACTAACTAGCGAACAAGAGACCCAGTACTTC,CASSLLTSEQETQYF
many,.,TRBV24-1,TRBJ1-1,TGTGCCACCAGTCGTCGGGGGGGGGCTGAAGCTTTCTTT,CATSRRGGAEAFF
many,TRBD2,TRBV5-6,TRBJ2-3,TGTGCCAGCAGCTTGGTTAGCGGGTACACAGATACGCAGTATTTT,CASSLVSGYTDTQYF
.,.,TRBV7-9,TRBJ2-2,TGTGCCAGCAGCCACATTCGTACCGGGGAGCTGTTTTTT,CASSHIRTGELFF
many,TRBD2,TRBV29-1,TRBJ2-3,TGCAGCGTTGAAGCGGCTAGCGGGGGGTTCACAGATACGCAGTATTTT,CSVEAASGGFTDTQYF
.,TRBD2,TRBV27,TRBJ2-7,TGTGCCAGCAGGTTAGCGGGAGGGAATGAGCAGTACTTC,CASRLAGGNEQYF
many,.,TRBV6-6,TRBJ2-2,TGTGCCAGCGGCGGCCAGGCGAACACCGGGGAGCTGTTTTTT,CASGGQANTGELFF
many,TRBD2,TRBV5-1,TRBJ2-3,TGCGCCAGCACCCCCAGTCTAGCGGGATCTAGCACAGATACGCAGTATTTT,CASTPSLAGSSTDTQYF
many,.,TRBV27,TRBJ1-5,TGTGCCAGCAAGATGACAGAGAGCAATCAGCCCCAGCATTTT,CASKMTESNQPQHF
.,TRBD1,TRBV27,TRBJ2-7,TGTGCCAGCAGTACCGCCGTCGGGACAGGGGCCCACGAGCAGTACTTC,CASSTAVGTGAHEQYF
many,.,TRBV15,TRBJ2-7,TGTGCCACCAGCAGGTTAGCCGGGGACTCCTACTACGAGCAGTACTTC,CATSRLAGDSYYEQYF
many,TRBD1,TRBV6-6,TRBJ2-1,TGTGCCAGCTTGGGGACAGGGGTAATAAATGAGCAGTTCTTC,CASLGTGVINEQFF
.,.,TRBV2,TRBJ2-7,TGTGCCAGCAGTGAAAGGTTGCTCTACGAGCAGTACTTC,CASSERLLYEQYF
many,.,TRBV7-9,TRBJ1-5,TGTGCCAGCAGCGTCGCCCGGGAGCCCCAGCATTTT,CASSVAREPQHF
many,TRBD1,TRBV28,TRBJ2-6,TGTGCCAGCAGGATTGCCAGCTCCTACAGGGGCCCTTCCTCTGGGGCCAACGTCCTGACTTTC,CASRIASSYRGPSSGANVLTF
few,.,TRBV24-1,TRBJ2-3,TGTGCCACCAGTGATTTCCCACAGGGTCCAGATACGCAGTATTTT,CATSDFPQGPDTQYF
many,.,TRBV4-1,TRBJ1-6,TGCGCCAGCAGCCAAGATTCGAAAGGGCGTAGGGTTGGCTCACCCCTCCACTTT,CASSQDSKGRRVGSPLHF
many,.,TRBV5-1,TRBJ2-5,TGCGCCAGCAGCTTGGAGCTAGCCAAGACCCAGTACTTC,CASSLELAKTQYF
.,TRBD1,TRBV5-1,TRBJ2-5,TGCGCCAGCAGCACGGGACAGGGCCAAGAGACCCAGTACTTC,CASSTGQGQETQYF
.,.,TRBV20-1,TRBJ1-6,TGCAGTGCTAGACCCGGTGTCAATTCACCCCTCCACTTT,CSARPGVNSPLHF
many,.,TRBV7-8,TRBJ1-6,TGTGCCAGCAGCAGGGGGAACAATTCACCCCTCCACTTT,CASSRGNNSPLHF
many,.,TRBV6-2/TRBV6-3,TRBJ2-5,TGTGCCAGCAGTTCTGCGGGGACAGTTCTTTCTGGAGAGACCCAGTACTTC,CASSSAGTVLSGETQYF
.,TRBD1,TRBV11-3,TRBJ2-3,TGTGCCAGCAGCTTTGGGACAGGGGGCTATGGCACAGATACGCAGTATTTT,CASSFGTGGYGTDTQYF
many,.,TRBV7-9,TRBJ2-3,TGTGCCAGCAGCACCGGTGGACAGCGCACAGATACGCAGTATTTT,CASSTGGQRTDTQYF
.,.,TRBV28,TRBJ2-1,TGTGCCAGCAGTTTGGGCAGGGGCTACAATGAGCAGTTCTTC,CASSLGRGYNEQFF
many,.,TRBV29-1,TRBJ2-7,TGCAGCGTTGAAGATCGGCTAGCCCACGGCTACGAGCAGTACTTC,CSVEDRLAHGYEQYF
many,.,TRBV15,TRBJ1-1,TGTGCCACCAGCAGAAGGTCGGGGGGCTTGACTGAAGCTTTCTTT,CATSRRSGGLTEAFF
many,TRBD2,TRBV5-1,TRBJ2-1,TGCGCCAGCAGCTTATCGGCTAGCGGTTACAATGAGCAGTTCTTC,CASSLSASGYNEQFF
few,.,TRBV12-3/TRBV12-4,TRBJ2-4,TGTGCCAGCAGTCCAGGTTTGCGGGATCAAAACATTCAGTACTTC,CASSPGLRDQNIQYF
few,TRBD1,TRBV3-1,TRBJ1-3,TGTGCCAGCAGTGACAGGGGAGCCGCTGGTGGAAACACCATATATTTT,CASSDRGAAGGNTIYF
.,TRBD2,TRBV20-1,TRBJ2-1,TGCAGTGCGGCTGGACTAGCGGGTACGGATGAGCAGTTCTTC,CSAAGLAGTDEQFF
many,.,TRBV6-2/TRBV6-3,TRBJ2-7,TGTGCCAGCAGTTATATTCAGGGGTTCCCCGAAGATGGGTACGAGCAGTACTTC,CASSYIQGFPEDGYEQYF
many,.,TRBV12-3/TRBV12-4,TRBJ1-5,TGTGCCAGCAGTTCTGTAAGGCCCGATCAGCCCCAGCATTTT,CASSSVRPDQPQHF
many,.,TRBV28,TRBJ2-7,TGTGCCGAATCCCAGGGGCCCCATTACGAGCAGTACTTC,CAESQGPHYEQYF
many,TRBD1,TRBV4-1,TRBJ1-6,TGCGCCAGCAGCCAAGTCCGGAGGGGACAGGGGGCTTCACCCCTCCACTTT,CASSQVRRGQGASPLHF
many,.,TRBV29-1,TRBJ2-3,TGCAGCGTTGGTCCCTCTCTGCAGGATACGCAGTATTTT,CSVGPSLQDTQYF
many,.,TRBV24-1,TRBJ2-3,TGTGCCACCAGTGATCGAGACAGGTTCGAAACAGATACGCAGTATTTT,CATSDRDRFETDTQYF
many,.,TRBV5-6,TRBJ2-5,TGTGCCAGCAGCTCCCAGAACCAAGAGACCCAGTACTTC,CASSSQNQETQYF
many,.,TRBV5-1,TRBJ1-6,TGCGCCAGCAGCTTGGGACAGTTGAACTCACCCCTCCACTTT,CASSLGQLNSPLHF
many,TRBD2,TRBV12-3/TRBV12-4,TRBJ2-3,TGTGCCAGCAGCGGTTCGACTAGCGGGGTTTACACAGATACGCAGTATTTT,CASSGSTSGVYTDTQYF
.,TRBD1,TRBV28,TRBJ2-1,TGTGCCAGCAGTGCCCTGGGACAGGGTGGTTCCTACAATGAGCAGTTCTTC,CASSALGQGGSYNEQFF
many,.,TRBV5-6,TRBJ2-1,TGTGCCAGCAGCTTGGTCCAGAGCTCCTACAATGAGCAGTTCTTC,CASSLVQSSYNEQFF
many,TRBD1,TRBV29-1,TRBJ1-1,TGCAGCGCAGGGGGCTGGACTGAAGCTTTCTTT,CSAGGWTEAFF
many,.,TRBV27,TRBJ2-7,TGTGCCAGCTCGGTTGGGGTGACGGCTGAGCAGTACTTC,CASSVGVTAEQYF
.,.,TRBV2,TRBJ2-7,TGTGCCAGCAGTGAAGCAGGACCAACCAAATCCTACGAGCAGTACTTC,CASSEAGPTKSYEQYF
many,.,TRBV3-1,TRBJ1-1,TGTGCCAGCAGCCCCGCGAGTCGAACTGAAGCTTTCTTT,CASSPASRTEAFF
many,TRBD1,TRBV6-2/TRBV6-3,TRBJ2-1,TGTGCCAGCAGAGATGAGCGACAGGGAGTCGGGGATGAGCAGTTCTTC,CASRDERQGVGDEQFF